Following are 6 T cell receptor beta chains from one sample sequenced in a study of cytomegalovirus exposure and HLA in healthy donors (dated by TCRdb to about 2017). Libraries came from the immunoSEQ multiplex PCR assay. For the multiplex PCR, a mixture combining 60 forward primers for TCR Vbeta segments and 13 reverse primers for TCR Jbeta segments was used. The clones in this table, taken by TCRdb from immuneACCESS, are in-frame only. Not every clone is retained; where verified, under half of the shortfall comes from an unresolved V gene, and the cause of the rest is unknown. Within this sample are 150,000 to 200,000 clones, with approximately 85% of them counted one time only. The leading ten clones occupy more than 1.5% of the sample. The specimen was PBMCs. Receptor source: a man between 18 and 29 years old in good health and CMV-seronegative.

J is TRBJ1-5 and V is TRBV25-1; a weak D match, TRBD1 (6 bases). Looked up from germline, CDR1 is MGHDK and CDR2 is SYGVNS. Trimming pared 6 bases from V and 7 bases from J, leaving 16 bases between. The CDR3 extends over 14 amino acids. The CDR3 DNA reads TGTGCCAGCAGCCACAACAGGGATGGGCAGCCCCAGCATTTT. Translated: CASSHNRDGQPQHF.

The genes are TRBV9 and TRBJ2-2, with 9 positions matching TRBD2. V lost 3 bases, J lost 5 bases, and 8 bases stayed unmatched. This CDR3 comprises 16 residues. The germline V gene has CDR1 SGDLS and CDR2 YYNGEE. CDR3 sequence: CASSGVGGGETGELFF. The CDR3 DNA follows: TGTGCCAGCAGCGGAGTCGGCGGGGGGGAGACCGGGGAGCTGTTTTTT. The complete variable domain, with remaining parts taken from reference TRBV9 and TRBJ2-2, reads DSGVTQTPKHLITATGQRVTLRCSPRSGDLSVYWYQQSLDQGLQFLIQYYNGEERAKGNILERFSAQQFPDLHSELNLSSLELGDSALYFCASSGVGGGETGELFFGEGSRLTVL.

The rearrangement uses TRBV27 and TRBJ1-4; D ambiguous. Trimming removed 1 base at V and 10 bases at J, with 22 bases between. Germline assignment: CDR1 MNHEY and CDR2 SMNVEV (reference sequence). The CDR3 is 17 amino acids. The CDR3 spells CASSLLAAGPGRRKLFF. As DNA, the CDR3 is TGTGCCAGCAGTTTATTGGCGGCGGGCCCAGGACGTAGAAAACTGTTTTTT.

The gene calls are TRBV2 and TRBJ2-1; D possibly corresponds to TRBD2 (6 bases). The CDR3 covers 12 residues. Trimming removed 2 bases at V and 7 bases at J, with 6 bases between. Germline assignment: CDR1 SNHLY and CDR2 FYNNEI. The CDR3 region is CASSELANEQFF. In DNA, the CDR3 is TGTGCCAGCAGTGAACTAGCGAATGAGCAGTTCTTC.

The chain combines TRBV4-1 with TRBJ2-7, with 9 bases matching TRBD1. The germline CDR1 and CDR2 sequences are MGHRA and YSYEKL. The CDR3 totals 15 residues. Losses at the gene ends were 4 bases for V and 7 bases for J; bases not matched to a gene: 11. The CDR3: CASSLYPGQGEEQYF. The CDR3 region has the DNA TGCGCCAGCAGCCTCTACCCGGGACAGGGTGAGGAGCAGTACTTC.

This chain joins TRBV5-1 and TRBJ2-2; maybe TRBD1 (6 bases). The CDR3 contains 15 residues. V lost 4 bases to trimming and J lost 3 bases, with 13 bases between them. Germline loops: CDR1 SGHRS, CDR2 YFSETQ. The CDR3 DNA follows: TGCGCCAGCAGCATCGAAACAGGGCACACCGGGGAGCTGTTTTTT. Its protein product is CASSIETGHTGELFF. Complete variable domain (other parts from reference TRBV5-1 and TRBJ2-2): KAGVTQTPRYLIKTRGQQVTLSCSPISGHRSVSWYQQTPGQGLQFLFEYFSETQRNKGNFPGRFSGRQFSNSRSEMNVSTLELGDSALYLCASSIETGHTGELFFGEGSRLTVL.